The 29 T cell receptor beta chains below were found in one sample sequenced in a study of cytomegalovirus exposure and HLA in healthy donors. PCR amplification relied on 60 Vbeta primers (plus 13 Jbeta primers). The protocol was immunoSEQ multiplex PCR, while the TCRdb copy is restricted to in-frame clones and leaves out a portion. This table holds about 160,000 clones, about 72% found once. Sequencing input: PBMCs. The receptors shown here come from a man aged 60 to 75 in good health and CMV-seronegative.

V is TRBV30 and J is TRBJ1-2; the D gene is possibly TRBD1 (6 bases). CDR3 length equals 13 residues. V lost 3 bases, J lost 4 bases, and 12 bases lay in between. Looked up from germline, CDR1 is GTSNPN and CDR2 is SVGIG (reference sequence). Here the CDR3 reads CAWRATGLYGYTF. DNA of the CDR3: TGTGCCTGGAGGGCTACAGGGCTCTATGGCTACACCTTC.

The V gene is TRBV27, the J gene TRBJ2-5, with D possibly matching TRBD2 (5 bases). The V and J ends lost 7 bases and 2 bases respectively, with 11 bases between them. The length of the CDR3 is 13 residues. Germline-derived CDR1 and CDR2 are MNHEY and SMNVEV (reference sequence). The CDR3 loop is CASTRAPQETQYF. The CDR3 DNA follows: TGTGCCAGCACGAGGGCACCGCAAGAGACCCAGTACTTC.

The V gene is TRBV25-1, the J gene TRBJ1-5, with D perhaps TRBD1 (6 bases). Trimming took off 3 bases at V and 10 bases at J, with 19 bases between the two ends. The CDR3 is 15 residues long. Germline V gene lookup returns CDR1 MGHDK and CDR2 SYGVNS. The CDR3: CASSEGGRERSPQHF. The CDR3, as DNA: TGTGCCAGCAGTGAGGGGGGGCGCGAGCGTTCACCCCAGCATTTT.

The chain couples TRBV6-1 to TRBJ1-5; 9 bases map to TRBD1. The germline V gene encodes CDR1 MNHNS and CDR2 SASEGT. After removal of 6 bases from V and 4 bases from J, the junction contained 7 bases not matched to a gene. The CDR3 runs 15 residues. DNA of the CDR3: TGTGCCAGCAGCTTTGCCGGGACAGGGAATCAGCCCCAGCATTTT. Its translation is CASSFAGTGNQPQHF.

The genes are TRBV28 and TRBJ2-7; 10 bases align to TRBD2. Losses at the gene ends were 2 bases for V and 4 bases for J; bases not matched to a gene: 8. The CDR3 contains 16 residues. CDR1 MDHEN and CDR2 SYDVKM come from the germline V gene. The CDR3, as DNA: TGTGCCAGCAGTTTAGCTAGCGGGAGTAAAAGGTACGAGCAGTACTTC. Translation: CASSLASGSKRYEQYF.

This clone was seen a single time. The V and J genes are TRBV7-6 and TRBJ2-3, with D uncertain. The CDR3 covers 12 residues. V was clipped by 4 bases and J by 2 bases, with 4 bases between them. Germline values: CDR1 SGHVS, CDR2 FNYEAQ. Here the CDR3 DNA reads TGTGCCAGCAGCTCAATCACAGATACGCAGTATTTT. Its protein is CASSSITDTQYF.

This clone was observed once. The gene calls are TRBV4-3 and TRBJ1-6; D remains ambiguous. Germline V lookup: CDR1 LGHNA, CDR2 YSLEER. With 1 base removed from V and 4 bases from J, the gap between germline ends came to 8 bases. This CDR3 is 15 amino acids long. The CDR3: CASSQAHSYNSPLHF. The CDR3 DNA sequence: TGCGCCAGCAGCCAAGCTCATAGTTATAATTCACCCCTCCACTTT.

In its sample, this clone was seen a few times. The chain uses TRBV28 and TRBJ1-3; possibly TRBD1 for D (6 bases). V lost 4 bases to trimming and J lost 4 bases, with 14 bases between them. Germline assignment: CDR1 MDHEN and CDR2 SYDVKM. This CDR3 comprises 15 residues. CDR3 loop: CASSSPTGNGNTIYF. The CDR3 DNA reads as TGTGCCAGCAGTTCCCCCACAGGGAACGGAAACACCATATATTTT.

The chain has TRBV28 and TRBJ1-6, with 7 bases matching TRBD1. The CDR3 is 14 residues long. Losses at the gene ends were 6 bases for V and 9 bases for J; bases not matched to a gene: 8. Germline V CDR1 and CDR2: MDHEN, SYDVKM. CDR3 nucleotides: TGTGCCAGCAGCCTCGAGGGGGCAATTTCACCCCTCCACTTT. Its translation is CASSLEGAISPLHF. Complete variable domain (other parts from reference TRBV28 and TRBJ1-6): DVKVTQSSRYLVKRTGEKVFLECVQDMDHENMFWYRQDPGLGLRLIYFSYDVKMKEKGDIPEGYSVSREKKERFSLILESASTNQTSMYLCASSLEGAISPLHFGNGTRLTVT.

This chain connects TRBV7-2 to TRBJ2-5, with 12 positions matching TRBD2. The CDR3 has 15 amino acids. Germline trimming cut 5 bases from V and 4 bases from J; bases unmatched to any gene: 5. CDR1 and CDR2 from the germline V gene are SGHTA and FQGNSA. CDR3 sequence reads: CASSIGLAGTETQYF. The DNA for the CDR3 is TGTGCCAGCAGCATCGGACTAGCGGGGACAGAGACCCAGTACTTC.

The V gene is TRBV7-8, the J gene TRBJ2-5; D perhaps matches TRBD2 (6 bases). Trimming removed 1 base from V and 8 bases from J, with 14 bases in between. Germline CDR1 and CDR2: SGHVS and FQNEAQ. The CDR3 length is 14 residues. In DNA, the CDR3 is TGTGCCAGCAGCTTAGTTTTGACTAGTGGAACCCAGTACTTC. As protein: CASSLVLTSGTQYF.

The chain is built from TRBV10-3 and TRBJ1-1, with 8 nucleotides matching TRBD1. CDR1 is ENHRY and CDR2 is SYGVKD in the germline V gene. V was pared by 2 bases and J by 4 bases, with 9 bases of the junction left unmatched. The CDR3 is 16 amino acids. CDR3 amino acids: CAISEPSQGVGTEAFF. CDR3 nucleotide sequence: TGTGCCATCAGTGAGCCATCACAGGGGGTAGGCACTGAAGCTTTCTTT.

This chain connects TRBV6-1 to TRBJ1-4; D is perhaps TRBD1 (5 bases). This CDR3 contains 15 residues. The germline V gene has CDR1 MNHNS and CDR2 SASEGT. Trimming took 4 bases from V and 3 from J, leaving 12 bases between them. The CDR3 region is CASSADRSPNEKLFF. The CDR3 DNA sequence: TGTGCCAGCAGTGCAGACAGATCTCCTAATGAAAAACTGTTTTTT.

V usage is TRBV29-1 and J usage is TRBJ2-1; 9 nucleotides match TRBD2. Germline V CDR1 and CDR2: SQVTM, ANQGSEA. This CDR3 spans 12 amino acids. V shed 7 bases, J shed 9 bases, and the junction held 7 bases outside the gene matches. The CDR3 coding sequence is TGCAGCGGTACCGGGACTAGCTTTGAGCAGTTCTTC. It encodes CSGTGTSFEQFF.

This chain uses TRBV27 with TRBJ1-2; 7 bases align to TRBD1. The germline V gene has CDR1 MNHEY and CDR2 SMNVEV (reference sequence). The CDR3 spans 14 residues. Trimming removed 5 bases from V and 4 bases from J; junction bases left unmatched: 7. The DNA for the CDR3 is TGTGCCAGCAGTAAACAGGGGAGTAGCTATGGCTACACCTTC. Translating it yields CASSKQGSSYGYTF.

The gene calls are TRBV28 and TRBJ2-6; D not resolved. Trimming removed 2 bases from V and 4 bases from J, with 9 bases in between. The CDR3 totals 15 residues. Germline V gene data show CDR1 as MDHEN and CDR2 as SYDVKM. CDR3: CASSLHHRGANVLTF. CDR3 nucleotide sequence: TGTGCCAGCAGTTTACACCACCGGGGGGCCAACGTCCTGACTTTC. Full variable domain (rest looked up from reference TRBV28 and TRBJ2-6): DVKVTQSSRYLVKRTGEKVFLECVQDMDHENMFWYRQDPGLGLRLIYFSYDVKMKEKGDIPEGYSVSREKKERFSLILESASTNQTSMYLCASSLHHRGANVLTFGAGSRLTVL.

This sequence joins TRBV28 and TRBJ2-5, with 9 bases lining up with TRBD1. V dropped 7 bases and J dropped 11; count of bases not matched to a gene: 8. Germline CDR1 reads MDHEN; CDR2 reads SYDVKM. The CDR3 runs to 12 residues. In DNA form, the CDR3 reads TGTGCCAGCATGGGACAGGGTTTTAAGCAGTACTTC. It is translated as CASMGQGFKQYF.

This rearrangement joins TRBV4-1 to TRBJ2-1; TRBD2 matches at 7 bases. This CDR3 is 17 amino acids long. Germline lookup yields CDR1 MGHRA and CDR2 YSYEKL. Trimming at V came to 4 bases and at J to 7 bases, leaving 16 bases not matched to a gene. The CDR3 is CASSRAFLVAGYNEQFF. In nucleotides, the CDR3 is TGCGCCAGCAGCCGAGCGTTTCTGGTAGCGGGTTATAATGAGCAGTTCTTC.

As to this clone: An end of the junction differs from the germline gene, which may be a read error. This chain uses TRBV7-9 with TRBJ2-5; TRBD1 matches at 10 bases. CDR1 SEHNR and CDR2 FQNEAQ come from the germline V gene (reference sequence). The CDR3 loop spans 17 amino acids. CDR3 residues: CSSSDDQGQGVSETQYF. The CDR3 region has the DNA TGTTCCAGCAGCGACGACCAAGGACAGGGGGTTTCGGAGACCCAGTACTTC.

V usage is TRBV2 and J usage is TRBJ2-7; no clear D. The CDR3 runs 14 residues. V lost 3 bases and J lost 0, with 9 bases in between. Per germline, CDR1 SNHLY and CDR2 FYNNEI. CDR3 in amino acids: CASSDARFSYEQYF. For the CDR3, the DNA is TGTGCCAGCAGTGACGCCAGATTCTCCTACGAGCAGTACTTC.

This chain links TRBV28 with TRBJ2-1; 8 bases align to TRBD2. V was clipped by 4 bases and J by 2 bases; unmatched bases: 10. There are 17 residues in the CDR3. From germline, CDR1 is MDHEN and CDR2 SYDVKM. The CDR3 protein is CASSSTDGLATYNEQFF. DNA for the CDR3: TGTGCCAGCAGTTCCACCGACGGACTAGCAACCTACAATGAGCAGTTCTTC.

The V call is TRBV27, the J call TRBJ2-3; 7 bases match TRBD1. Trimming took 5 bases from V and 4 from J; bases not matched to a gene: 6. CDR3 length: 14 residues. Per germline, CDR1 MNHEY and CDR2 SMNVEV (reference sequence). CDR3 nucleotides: TGTGCCAGCAGTGACCGACAGGGTGCAGATACGCAGTATTTT. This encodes CASSDRQGADTQYF.

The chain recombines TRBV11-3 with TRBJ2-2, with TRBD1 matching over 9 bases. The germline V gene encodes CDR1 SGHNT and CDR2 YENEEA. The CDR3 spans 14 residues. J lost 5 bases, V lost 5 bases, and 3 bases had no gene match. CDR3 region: CASSPGTGTGELFF. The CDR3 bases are TGTGCCAGCAGCCCTGGGACAGGGACCGGGGAGCTGTTTTTT.

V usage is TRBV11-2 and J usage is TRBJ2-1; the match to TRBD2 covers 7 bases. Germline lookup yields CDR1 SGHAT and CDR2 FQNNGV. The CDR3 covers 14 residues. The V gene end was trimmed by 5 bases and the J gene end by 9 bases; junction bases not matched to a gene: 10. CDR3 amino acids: CASSPSRGRGEQFF. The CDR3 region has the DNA TGTGCCAGCAGCCCAAGTCGAGGGAGGGGTGAGCAGTTCTTC.

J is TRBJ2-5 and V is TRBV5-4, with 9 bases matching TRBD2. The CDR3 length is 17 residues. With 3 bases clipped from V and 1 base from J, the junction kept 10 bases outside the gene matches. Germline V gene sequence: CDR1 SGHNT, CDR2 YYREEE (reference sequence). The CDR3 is CASSWRSGGGAQETQYF. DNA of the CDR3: TGTGCCAGCAGCTGGAGGTCTGGCGGGGGGGCCCAAGAGACCCAGTACTTC.

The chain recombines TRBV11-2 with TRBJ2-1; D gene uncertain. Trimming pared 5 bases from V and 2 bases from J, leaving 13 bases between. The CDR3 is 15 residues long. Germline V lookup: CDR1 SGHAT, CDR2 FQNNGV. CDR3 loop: CASSPSGSTYNEQFF. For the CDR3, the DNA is TGTGCCAGCAGCCCTAGTGGTAGTACCTACAATGAGCAGTTCTTC.

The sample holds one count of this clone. The CDR3 region is CASSLFQAYEQYF. CDR3 nucleotides: TGTGCCAGCAGCTTATTCCAGGCCTACGAGCAGTACTTC. This chain connects TRBV7-8 to TRBJ2-7, with no clear D. V lost 2 bases and J 2 bases, leaving 7 bases between the germline ends. The CDR3 is made up of 13 amino acids. Per germline, CDR1 SGHVS and CDR2 FQNEAQ.

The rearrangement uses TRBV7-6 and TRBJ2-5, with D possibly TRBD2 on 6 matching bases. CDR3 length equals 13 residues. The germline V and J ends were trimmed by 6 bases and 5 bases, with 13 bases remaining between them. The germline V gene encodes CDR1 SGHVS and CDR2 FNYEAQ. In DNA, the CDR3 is TGTGCCAGCAGTCTAGGTGGGAGGGAGACCCAGTACTTC. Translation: CASSLGGRETQYF.

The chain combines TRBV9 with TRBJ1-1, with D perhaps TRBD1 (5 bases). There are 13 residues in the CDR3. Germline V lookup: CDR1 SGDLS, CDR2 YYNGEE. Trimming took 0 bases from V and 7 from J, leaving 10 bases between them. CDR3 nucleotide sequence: TGTGCCAGCAGCGTAGTGGGGGGTGATGAAGCTTTCTTT. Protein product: CASSVVGGDEAFF.